This TCR beta chain was profiled in a study of PD-L1 blockade in urothelial cancer. Every PCR got spiked synthetic TCR analog templates. Assay used: immunoSEQ multiplex PCR; TCRdb lists only in-frame clones, some missing. The data show about 52,000 clones, nearly 85% seen once. CDR3 length: 16 residues. Germline assignment: CDR1 SGHRS and CDR2 YFSETQ. The V end lost 4 bases, the J end lost 0 bases, and 11 bases lay between the germline ends. Locally advanced or metastatic urothelial carcinoma was present in patients. Each patient supplied 1 to 8 pretreatment and on-treatment samples. The receptor's source is a man aged 40-55 years with urothelial cancer. V gene TRBV5-1 combines with J gene TRBJ1-6; D possibly corresponds to TRBD1 (6 bases). The specimen was PBMCs, collected around atezolizumab (anti-PD-L1) treatment. The CDR3 DNA reads as TGCGCCAGCAGCAGGGTGGACAGCTCCTATAATTCACCCCTCCACTTT. It yields the protein CASSRVDSSYNSPLHF.